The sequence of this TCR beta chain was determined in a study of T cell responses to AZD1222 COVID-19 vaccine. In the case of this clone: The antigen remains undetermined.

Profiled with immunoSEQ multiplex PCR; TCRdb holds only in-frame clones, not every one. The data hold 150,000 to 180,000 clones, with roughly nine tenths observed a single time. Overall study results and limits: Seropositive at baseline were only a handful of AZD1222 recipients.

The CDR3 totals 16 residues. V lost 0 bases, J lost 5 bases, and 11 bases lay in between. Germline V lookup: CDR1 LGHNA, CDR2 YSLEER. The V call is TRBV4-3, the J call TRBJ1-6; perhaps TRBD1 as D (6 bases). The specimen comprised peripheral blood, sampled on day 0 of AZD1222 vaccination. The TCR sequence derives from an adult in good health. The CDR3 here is CASSQDLGGNNSPLHF. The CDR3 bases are TGCGCCAGCAGCCAAGATCTGGGGGGCAATAATTCACCCCTCCACTTT.